Listed below are T cell receptor beta chains from one sample, sequenced in a study of blood T cell repertoires in COVID-19. Only in-frame clones appear in the TCRdb table, and some are missing; sequencing was by immunoSEQ multiplex PCR. Among approximately 170,000 clones listed, more than 75% were seen once. Sequencing was performed on peripheral blood. Receptor source: a man aged 18 to 30 with COVID-19, enrolled during active disease. The CDR3 runs from the conserved cysteine through the conserved F or W. Clone size is shown for a subset of rows, as once, few, many or a class of expanded clone.

cdr3_aa	v_call	clone_size
CAAPGQQGLYEQYF	TRBV5-8	.
CASTIGSGNTIYF	TRBV5-1	.
CASSGTGTSPDTQYF	TRBV5-4	.
CSVGPRQGAYEQYF	TRBV29-1	.
CASSLPRTGGYTEAFF	TRBV19	.
CASSSLREINYGYTF	TRBV6-2/TRBV6-3	.
CATTRDRYSNQPQHF	TRBV24-1	.
CASSINGAAATNTGELFF	TRBV19	.
CASSYTGSTYNEQFF	TRBV6-2/TRBV6-3	.
CASSATGDKTYNEQFF	TRBV9	.
CASSMTRNPSGNTIYF	TRBV11-1	.
CASSQAATAGWLFF	TRBV3-1/TRBV3-2	.
CSAGTSGPYEQYF	TRBV29-1	.
CASSNGLAVYEQYF	TRBV28	.
CASSTKGQGGSGANVLTF	TRBV19	.
CASSIGTVYSNQPQHF	TRBV19	.
CASSSPAGPYEQYF	TRBV7-9	.
CASSPRGSTEAFF	TRBV3-1/TRBV3-2	.
CSVREGSQPQHF	TRBV29-1	.
CASSLSGTGGAINEQFF	TRBV5-6	.
CASSPMGGEAGANVLTF	TRBV18	.
CASSMSARAPTYEQYF	TRBV7-9	.
CASSYVMRSGNTIYF	TRBV6-6	.
CASSHWGLLYEQYF	TRBV5-8	.
CASSVASDYNSPLHF	TRBV9	once
CASSPPQGRGYTF	TRBV18	.
CASTPWDSGLTEAFF	TRBV19	.
CASSWEPGFVSEDEQFF	TRBV6-2/TRBV6-3	.
CASSPFMTSGTNTGELFF	TRBV18	.
CASSLAGVGNEQFF	TRBV27	.
CASSHSGRFYTGELFF	TRBV3-1/TRBV3-2	.
CASSEDGTGRSTEAFF	TRBV2	.
CASSLEGTGLAKDNEQFF	TRBV27	.
CATSGRTANQPQHF	TRBV24-1	.